Listed here is a single T cell receptor beta chain. The entry originates in a study of blood T cell repertoires in COVID-19. Here immunoSEQ multiplex PCR was the method, and the copy in TCRdb shows in-frame clones only, minus some. Of roughly 160,000 clones in the sample, about 87% were seen once. The CDR3 has 18 residues. The trim removed 8 bases at V and 0 bases at J, leaving 16 bases unmatched. Germline-derived CDR1 and CDR2 are LNHNV and YYDKDF (reference sequence). Sequencing used peripheral blood. The sequence was obtained from a man between 60 and 75 years old with COVID-19, enrolled during active disease. The chain is built from TRBV15 and TRBJ2-4; 7 bases are shared with TRBD2. This chain's CDR3 is CATGSGTTKILAKNIQYF. Written as DNA, the CDR3 is TGTGCCACCGGGAGCGGGACCACAAAAATACTAGCCAAAAACATTCAGTACTTC.